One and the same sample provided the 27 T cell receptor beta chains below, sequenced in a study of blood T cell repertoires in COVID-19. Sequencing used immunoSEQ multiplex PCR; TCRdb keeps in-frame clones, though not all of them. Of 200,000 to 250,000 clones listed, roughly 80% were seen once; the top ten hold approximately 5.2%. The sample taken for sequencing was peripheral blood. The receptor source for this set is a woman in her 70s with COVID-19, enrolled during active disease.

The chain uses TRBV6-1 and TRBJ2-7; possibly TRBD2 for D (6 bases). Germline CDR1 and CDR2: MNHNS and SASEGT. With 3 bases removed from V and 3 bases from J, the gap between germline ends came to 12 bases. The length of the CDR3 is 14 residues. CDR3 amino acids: CASSEGGAIYEQYF. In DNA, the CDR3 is TGTGCCAGCAGTGAGGGGGGTGCCATCTACGAGCAGTACTTC.

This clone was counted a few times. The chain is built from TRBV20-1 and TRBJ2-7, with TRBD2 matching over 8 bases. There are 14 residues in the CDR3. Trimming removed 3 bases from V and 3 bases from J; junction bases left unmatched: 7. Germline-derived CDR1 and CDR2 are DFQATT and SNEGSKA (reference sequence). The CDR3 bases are TGCAGTGCTAGTCGGGCTAGCGGGCTCTACGAGCAGTACTTC. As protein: CSASRASGLYEQYF.

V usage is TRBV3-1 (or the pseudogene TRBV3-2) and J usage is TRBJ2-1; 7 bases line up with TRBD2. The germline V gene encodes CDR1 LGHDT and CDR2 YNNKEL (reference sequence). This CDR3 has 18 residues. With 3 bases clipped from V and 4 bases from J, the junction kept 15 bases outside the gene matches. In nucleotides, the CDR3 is TGTGCCAGCAGCCAGGCTCATACCCCTAGCGGTGATTACAATGAGCAGTTCTTC. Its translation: CASSQAHTPSGDYNEQFF.

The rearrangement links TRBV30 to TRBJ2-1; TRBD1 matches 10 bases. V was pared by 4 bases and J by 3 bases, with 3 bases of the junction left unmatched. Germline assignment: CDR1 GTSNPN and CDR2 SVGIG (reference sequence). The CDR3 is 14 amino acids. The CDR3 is CAWKGTGVYNEQFF. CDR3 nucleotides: TGTGCCTGGAAGGGGACAGGGGTCTACAATGAGCAGTTCTTC.

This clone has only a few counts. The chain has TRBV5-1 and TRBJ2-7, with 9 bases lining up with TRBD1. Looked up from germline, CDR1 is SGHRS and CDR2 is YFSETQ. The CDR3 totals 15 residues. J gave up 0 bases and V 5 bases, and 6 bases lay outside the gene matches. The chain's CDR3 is CASRTGTGSSYEQYF. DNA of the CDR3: TGCGCCAGCAGGACCGGGACAGGGAGCTCCTACGAGCAGTACTTC.

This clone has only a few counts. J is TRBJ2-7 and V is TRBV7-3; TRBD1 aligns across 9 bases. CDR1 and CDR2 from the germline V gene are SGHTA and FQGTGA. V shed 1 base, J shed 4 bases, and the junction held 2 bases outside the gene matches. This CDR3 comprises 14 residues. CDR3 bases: TGTGCCAGCAGCTTAAAGGGACAGGGTTACGAGCAGTACTTC. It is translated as CASSLKGQGYEQYF. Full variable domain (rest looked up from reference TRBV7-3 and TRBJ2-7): GAGVSQTPSNKVTEKGKYVELRCDPISGHTALYWYRQSLGQGPEFLIYFQGTGAADDSGLPNDRFFAVRPEGSVSTLKIQRTERGDSAVYLCASSLKGQGYEQYFGPGTRLTVT.

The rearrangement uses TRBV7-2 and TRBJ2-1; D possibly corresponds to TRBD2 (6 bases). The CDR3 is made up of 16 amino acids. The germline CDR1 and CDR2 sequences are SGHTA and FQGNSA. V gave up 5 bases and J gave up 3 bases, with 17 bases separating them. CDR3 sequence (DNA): TGTGCCAGCAGCGGAGGGAATAGGGCCTTCTACAATGAGCAGTTCTTC. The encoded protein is CASSGGNRAFYNEQFF.

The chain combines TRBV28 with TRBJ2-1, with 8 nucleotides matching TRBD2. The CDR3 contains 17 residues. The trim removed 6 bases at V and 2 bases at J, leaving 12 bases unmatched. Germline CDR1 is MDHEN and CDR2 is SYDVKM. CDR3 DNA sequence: TGTGCCAGCAGACCCAGGTTAGGACTAGCCGCCTACAATGAGCAGTTCTTC. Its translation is CASRPRLGLAAYNEQFF.

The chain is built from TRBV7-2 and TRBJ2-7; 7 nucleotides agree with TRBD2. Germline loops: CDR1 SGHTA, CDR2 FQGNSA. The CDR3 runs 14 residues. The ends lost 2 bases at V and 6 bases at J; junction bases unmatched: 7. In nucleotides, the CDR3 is TGTGCCAGCAGCTTAATAAAAACGGGGGGCGAGCAGTACTTC. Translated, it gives CASSLIKTGGEQYF. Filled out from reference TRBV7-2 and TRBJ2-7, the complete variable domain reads GAGVSQSPSNKVTEKGKDVELRCDPISGHTALYWYRQSLGQGLEFLIYFQGNSAPDKSGLPSDRFSAERTGGSVSTLTIQRTQQEDSAVYLCASSLIKTGGEQYFGPGTRLTVT.

CDR3 bases: TGTGCCAGCAGGCCACCAGGACAGGGGCTCTATGGCTACACCTTC. It translates to CASRPPGQGLYGYTF. V usage is TRBV28 and J usage is TRBJ1-2, with 9 bases that match TRBD1. Germline V lookup: CDR1 MDHEN, CDR2 SYDVKM. Unmatched junction bases numbered 9, after V lost 6 bases and J lost 4 bases. The CDR3 extends over 15 amino acids.

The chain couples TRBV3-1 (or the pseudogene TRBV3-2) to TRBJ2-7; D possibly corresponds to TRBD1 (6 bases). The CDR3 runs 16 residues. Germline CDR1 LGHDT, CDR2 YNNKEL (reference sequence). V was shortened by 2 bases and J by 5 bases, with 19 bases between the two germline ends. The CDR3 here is CASSQSFGRGTNEQYF. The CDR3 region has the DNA TGTGCCAGCAGCCAATCATTCGGCAGGGGTACCAACGAGCAGTACTTC.

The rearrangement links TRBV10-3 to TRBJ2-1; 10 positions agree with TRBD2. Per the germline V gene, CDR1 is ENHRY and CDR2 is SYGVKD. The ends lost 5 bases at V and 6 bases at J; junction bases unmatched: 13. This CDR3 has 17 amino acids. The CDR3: CAISPGGSGRITNEQFF. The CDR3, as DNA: TGTGCCATCAGTCCCGGGGGTAGCGGGAGGATTACCAATGAGCAGTTCTTC.

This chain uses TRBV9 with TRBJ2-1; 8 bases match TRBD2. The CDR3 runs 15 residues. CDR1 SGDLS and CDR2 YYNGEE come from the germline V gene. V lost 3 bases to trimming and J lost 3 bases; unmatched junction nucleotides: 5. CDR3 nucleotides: TGTGCCAGCAGCGCCACTAGCGGTCTCTACAATGAGCAGTTCTTC. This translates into CASSATSGLYNEQFF. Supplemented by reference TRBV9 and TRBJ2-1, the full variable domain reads DSGVTQTPKHLITATGQRVTLRCSPRSGDLSVYWYQQSLDQGLQFLIQYYNGEERAKGNILERFSAQQFPDLHSELNLSSLELGDSALYFCASSATSGLYNEQFFGPGTRLTVL.

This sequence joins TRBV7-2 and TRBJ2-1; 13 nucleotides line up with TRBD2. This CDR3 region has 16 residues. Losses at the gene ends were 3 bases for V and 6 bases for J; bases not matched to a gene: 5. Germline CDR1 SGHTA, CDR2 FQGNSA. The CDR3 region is CASSFLGLAGTNEQFF. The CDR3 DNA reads TGTGCCAGCAGCTTTCTGGGACTAGCGGGAACCAATGAGCAGTTCTTC.

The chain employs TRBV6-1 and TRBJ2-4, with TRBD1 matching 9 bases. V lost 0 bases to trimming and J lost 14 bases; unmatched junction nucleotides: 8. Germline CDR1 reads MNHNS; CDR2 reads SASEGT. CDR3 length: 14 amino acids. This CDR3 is CASSEAGQGRSKYF. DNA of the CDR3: TGTGCCAGCAGTGAAGCGGGACAGGGAAGGAGTAAGTACTTC.

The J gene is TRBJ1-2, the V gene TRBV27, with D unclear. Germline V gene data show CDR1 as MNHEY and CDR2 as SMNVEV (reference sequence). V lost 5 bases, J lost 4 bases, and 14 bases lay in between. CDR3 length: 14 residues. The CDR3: CASSPRELGYGYTF. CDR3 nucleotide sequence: TGTGCCAGCAGTCCCCGGGAGCTCGGCTATGGCTACACCTTC.

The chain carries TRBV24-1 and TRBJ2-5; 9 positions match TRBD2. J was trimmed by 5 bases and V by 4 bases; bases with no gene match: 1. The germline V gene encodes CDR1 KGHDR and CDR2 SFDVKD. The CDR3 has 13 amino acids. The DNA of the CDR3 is TGTGCCACCAGTGAAAGCGGGAGGGAGACCCAGTACTTC. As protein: CATSESGRETQYF.

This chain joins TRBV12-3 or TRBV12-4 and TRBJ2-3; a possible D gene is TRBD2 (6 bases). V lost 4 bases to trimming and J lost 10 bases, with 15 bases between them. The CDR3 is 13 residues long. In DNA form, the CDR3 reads TGTGCCAGCAGTTGGCCGGGACTCTCCGCGCAGTATTTT. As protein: CASSWPGLSAQYF.

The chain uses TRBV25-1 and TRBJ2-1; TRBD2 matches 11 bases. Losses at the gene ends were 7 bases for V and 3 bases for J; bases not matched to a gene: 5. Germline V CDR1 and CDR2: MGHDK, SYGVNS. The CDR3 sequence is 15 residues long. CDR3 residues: CASTLAGGDYNEQFF. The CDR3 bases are TGTGCCAGCACCCTAGCGGGAGGAGACTACAATGAGCAGTTCTTC.

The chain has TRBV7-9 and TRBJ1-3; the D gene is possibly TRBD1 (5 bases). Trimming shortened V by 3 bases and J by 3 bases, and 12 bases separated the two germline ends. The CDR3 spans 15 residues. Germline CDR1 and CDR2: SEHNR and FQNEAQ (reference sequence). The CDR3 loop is CASSLKGGVGNTIYF. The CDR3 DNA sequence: TGTGCCAGCAGCTTGAAAGGAGGGGTTGGAAACACCATATATTTT.

The CDR3 region is CASSPGGGRGNTIYF. The CDR3 nucleotides are TGTGCCAGCAGTCCTGGGGGGGGGCGTGGAAACACCATATATTTT. The J gene is TRBJ1-3, the V gene TRBV6-5; the D gene is possibly TRBD1 (6 bases). Germline-derived CDR1 and CDR2 are MNHEY and SVGAGI. V dropped 5 bases and J dropped 3 bases, with 14 bases sitting between them. CDR3 length equals 15 residues.

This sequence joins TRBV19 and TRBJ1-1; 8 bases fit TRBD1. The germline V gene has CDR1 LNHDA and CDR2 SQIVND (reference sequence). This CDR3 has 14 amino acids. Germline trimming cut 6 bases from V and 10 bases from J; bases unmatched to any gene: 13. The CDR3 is CASRGPGQGFRAFF. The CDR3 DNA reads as TGTGCCAGTAGGGGACCAGGACAGGGCTTCCGAGCTTTCTTT. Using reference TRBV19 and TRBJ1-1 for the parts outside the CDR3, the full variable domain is DGGITQSPKYLFRKEGQNVTLSCEQNLNHDAMYWYRQDPGQGLRLIYYSQIVNDFQKGDIAEGYSVSREKKESFPLTVTSAQKNPTAFYLCASRGPGQGFRAFFGQGTRLTVV.

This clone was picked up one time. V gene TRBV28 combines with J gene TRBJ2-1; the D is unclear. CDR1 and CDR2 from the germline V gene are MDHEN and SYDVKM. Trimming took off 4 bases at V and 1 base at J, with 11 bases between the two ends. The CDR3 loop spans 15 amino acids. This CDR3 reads CASSSRPGSYNEQFF. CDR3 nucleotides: TGTGCCAGCAGTTCAAGACCCGGGTCCTACAATGAGCAGTTCTTC. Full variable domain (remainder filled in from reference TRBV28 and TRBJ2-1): DVKVTQSSRYLVKRTGEKVFLECVQDMDHENMFWYRQDPGLGLRLIYFSYDVKMKEKGDIPEGYSVSREKKERFSLILESASTNQTSMYLCASSSRPGSYNEQFFGPGTRLTVL.

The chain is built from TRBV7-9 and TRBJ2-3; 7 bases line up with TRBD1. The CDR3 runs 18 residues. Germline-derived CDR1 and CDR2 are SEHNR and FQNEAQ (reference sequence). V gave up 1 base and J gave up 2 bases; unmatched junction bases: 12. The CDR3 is CASSLGYRGSPATDTQYF. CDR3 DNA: TGTGCCAGCAGCTTAGGGTACAGGGGCTCCCCTGCCACAGATACGCAGTATTTT.

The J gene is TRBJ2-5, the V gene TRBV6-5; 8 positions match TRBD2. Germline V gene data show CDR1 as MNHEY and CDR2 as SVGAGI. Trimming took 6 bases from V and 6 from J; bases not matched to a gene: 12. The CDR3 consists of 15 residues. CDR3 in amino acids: CASSLTGTRSQTQYF. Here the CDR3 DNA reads TGTGCCAGCAGCCTAACCGGGACTAGGTCCCAGACCCAGTACTTC.

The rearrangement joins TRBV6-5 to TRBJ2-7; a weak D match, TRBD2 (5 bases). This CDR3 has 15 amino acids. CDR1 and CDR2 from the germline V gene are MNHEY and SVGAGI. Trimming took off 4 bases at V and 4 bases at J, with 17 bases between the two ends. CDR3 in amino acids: CASSSPSRTGYEQYF. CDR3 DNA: TGTGCCAGCAGTTCCCCGTCCCGGACGGGATACGAGCAGTACTTC.

The CDR3 spells CASSSHSESYEQYF. CDR3 DNA sequence: TGTGCCAGCAGTTCTCATAGCGAATCCTACGAGCAGTACTTC. The chain couples TRBV6-2 or TRBV6-3 to TRBJ2-7, with D possibly matching TRBD2 (5 bases). The CDR3 is made up of 14 amino acids. The germline gives CDR1 MNHEY, CDR2 SVGEGT. Trimming stripped 4 bases from V and 1 base from J, with 11 bases between.